This TCR beta chain was sequenced in a study of Tregs in tolerant kidney transplant recipients. V dropped 7 bases and J dropped 1 base, with 10 bases sitting between them. Germline V gene data show CDR1 as KGHSH and CDR2 as LQKENI. The CDR3 runs to 13 residues. TCRdb keeps only in-frame clones here, not all; method: immunoSEQ multiplex PCR. The sample has around 98,000 clones, 80% to 95% seen once; the top ten hold 0.46%. This material consisted of CD4+ T cells from blood, taken before the transplant. This clonotype was obtained from a human donor who received a combined kidney and bone marrow transplant. J is TRBJ2-5 and V is TRBV18; D not resolved. The CDR3 reads CASYAGFQETQYF. The CDR3 DNA reads TGTGCCAGCTACGCCGGGTTCCAAGAGACCCAGTACTTC.